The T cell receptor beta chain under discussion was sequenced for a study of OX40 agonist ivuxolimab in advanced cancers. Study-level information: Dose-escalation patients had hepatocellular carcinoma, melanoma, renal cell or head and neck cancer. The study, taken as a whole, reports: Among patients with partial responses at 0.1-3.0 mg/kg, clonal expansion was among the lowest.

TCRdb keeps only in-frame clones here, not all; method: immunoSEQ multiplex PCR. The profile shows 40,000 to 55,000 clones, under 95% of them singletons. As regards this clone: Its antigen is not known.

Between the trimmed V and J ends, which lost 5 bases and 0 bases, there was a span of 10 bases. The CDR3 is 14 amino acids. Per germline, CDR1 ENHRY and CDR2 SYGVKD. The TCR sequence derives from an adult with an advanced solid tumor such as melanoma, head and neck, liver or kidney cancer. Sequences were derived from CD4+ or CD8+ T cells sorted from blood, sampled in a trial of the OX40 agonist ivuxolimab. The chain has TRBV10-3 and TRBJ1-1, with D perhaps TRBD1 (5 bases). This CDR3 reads CAISPDSMNTEAFF. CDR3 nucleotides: TGTGCCATCAGTCCAGACAGCATGAACACTGAAGCTTTCTTT.